This T cell receptor (beta chain) originates from a study of a mutant IDH1 vaccine in newly diagnosed glioma. Study-wide points: Pseudoprogression apparently lacked any relation to changes in top peripheral T cell clonotypes. Among all patients, vaccine-induced immune responses occurred in approximately 93%.

Produced via immunoSEQ multiplex PCR; TCRdb's table is partial and in-frame only. The data hold tens of thousands of clones, with roughly 84% observed a single time. Time point denoted: week 11, during vaccination. Doses consisted of 300 ug of mutant IDH1 20-mer peptide each, paired with topical imiquimod. V lost 5 bases and J 6 bases, leaving 10 bases between the germline ends. Per germline, CDR1 DFQATT and CDR2 SNEGSKA (reference sequence). The CDR3 totals 11 residues. This clone was seen only a few times. Antigen specificity is unknown. The sequences come from PBMCs, collected from a glioma patient whose treatment included an IDH1 peptide vaccine. This sequence originates from a woman aged 45-65 years with glioma. The V and J genes are TRBV20-1 and TRBJ1-1; D is perhaps TRBD1 (6 bases). The CDR3 spells CSASRGPEAFF. The CDR3 DNA reads as TGCAGTGCTTCCCGGGGGCCTGAAGCTTTCTTT.